One and the same sample provided the 23 T cell receptor beta chains below, sequenced in a study of cytomegalovirus exposure and HLA in healthy donors. The primer mix had 60 Vbeta and 13 Jbeta primers. The method was immunoSEQ multiplex PCR; TCRdb's version includes in-frame clones alone and lacks a portion of them. The data contain 120,000 to 150,000 clones, under 90% of them seen just once; the ten biggest clones take up less than 2.5%. Input material: PBMCs. Source of these receptors: a boy aged 2-9 years in good health and CMV-seronegative.

The rearrangement joins TRBV7-3 to TRBJ2-3, with TRBD2 matching over 7 bases. The germline V gene encodes CDR1 SGHTA and CDR2 FQGTGA. Losses at the gene ends were 8 bases for V and 0 bases for J; bases not matched to a gene: 8. The CDR3 is made up of 15 amino acids. The CDR3 bases are TGTGCCAGCCGCCAGCGGGGCCTGAGCACAGATACGCAGTATTTT. It yields the protein CASRQRGLSTDTQYF.

This sequence joins TRBV9 and TRBJ2-7; 7 bases agree with TRBD1. This CDR3 spans 14 amino acids. V shed 3 bases, J shed 2 bases, and the junction held 5 bases outside the gene matches. CDR1 SGDLS and CDR2 YYNGEE come from the germline V gene. CDR3 coding DNA: TGTGCCAGCAGCGAAAAGACAGGGACCTACGAGCAGTACTTC. Amino acid sequence: CASSEKTGTYEQYF.

V and J are TRBV5-6 and TRBJ2-5; D may be TRBD1 (6 bases). The germline V gene has CDR1 SGHDT and CDR2 YYEEEE. V was trimmed by 4 bases and J by 5 bases, leaving 18 bases between them. The CDR3 length is 15 residues. CDR3 residues: CASSQEQGRWETQYF. DNA of the CDR3: TGTGCCAGCAGCCAAGAACAGGGACGGTGGGAGACCCAGTACTTC.

This rearrangement joins TRBV2 to TRBJ1-2, with D possibly matching TRBD1 (5 bases). V lost 0 bases to trimming and J lost 4 bases, with 15 bases between them. The CDR3 length is 16 residues. CDR1 is SNHLY and CDR2 is FYNNEI in the germline V gene. The DNA for the CDR3 is TGTGCCAGCAGTGAAGCCCAGGCGGGGGTCTTCTATGGCTACACCTTC. Translation gives CASSEAQAGVFYGYTF.

This clone appeared once. This chain joins TRBV12-5 and TRBJ2-3; 14 positions match TRBD2. With V trimmed by 1 base and J by 3 bases, 9 bases remained unmatched. The CDR3 extends over 19 amino acids. Germline CDR1 reads LGHNT; CDR2 reads FRNRAP. CDR3 amino acids: CASGLARGGTSGRTDTQYF. In DNA, the CDR3 is TGTGCTAGTGGTTTGGCCCGCGGAGGGACTAGCGGGAGAACAGATACGCAGTATTTT.

In this sample, this clone turned up once. The chain is built from TRBV18 and TRBJ2-1; D might be TRBD1 (6 bases). Germline-derived CDR1 and CDR2 are KGHSH and LQKENI. This CDR3 is built from 17 residues. V lost 0 bases and J 3 bases, leaving 15 bases between the germline ends. The CDR3 here is CASSPPEPGHLYNEQFF. The DNA of the CDR3 is TGTGCCAGCTCACCACCCGAACCGGGACACCTCTACAATGAGCAGTTCTTC. Complete variable domain (other parts from reference TRBV18 and TRBJ2-1): NAGVMQNPRHLVRRRGQEARLRCSPMKGHSHVYWYRQLPEEGLKFMVYLQKENIIDESGMPKERFSAEFPKEGPSILRIQQVVRGDSAAYFCASSPPEPGHLYNEQFFGPGTRLTVL.

This clone occurred a few times. The chain has TRBV7-3 and TRBJ2-5; D is undetermined. Trimming took off 1 base at V and 4 bases at J, with 25 bases between the two ends. CDR1 is SGHTA, CDR2 FQGTGA, per germline. The CDR3 is 19 amino acids. The CDR3 DNA reads TGTGCCAGCAGCTTAAAAATCAATCTTGGCGGAGCCTTTGGAGAGACCCAGTACTTC. This translates into CASSLKINLGGAFGETQYF. The variable domain in full, completed from reference TRBV7-3 and TRBJ2-5, reads GAGVSQTPSNKVTEKGKYVELRCDPISGHTALYWYRQSLGQGPEFLIYFQGTGAADDSGLPNDRFFAVRPEGSVSTLKIQRTERGDSAVYLCASSLKINLGGAFGETQYFGPGTRLLVL.

The gene calls are TRBV7-3 and TRBJ1-1; D call uncertain. Germline lookup yields CDR1 SGHTA and CDR2 FQGTGA. The CDR3 consists of 13 residues. V shed 6 bases and J shed 0 bases, with 8 bases lying between them. The CDR3 loop is CASSKLLNTEAFF. The CDR3 DNA reads as TGTGCCAGCAGTAAGCTTCTGAACACTGAAGCTTTCTTT.

The count of this clone is one. V usage is TRBV5-4 and J usage is TRBJ2-3; 9 bases align to TRBD2. In germline, CDR1 is SGHNT, CDR2 YYREEE (reference sequence). The ends lost 0 bases at V and 2 bases at J; junction bases unmatched: 7. The length of the CDR3 is 17 residues. The CDR3 DNA follows: TGTGCCAGCAGCTTGGGGGCTAGCGGGATGAACACAGATACGCAGTATTTT. Protein: CASSLGASGMNTDTQYF.

This chain links TRBV5-4 with TRBJ1-3; D not certain. The V end lost 1 base, the J end lost 0 bases, and 8 bases lay between the germline ends. Germline lookup yields CDR1 SGHNT and CDR2 YYREEE (reference sequence). The CDR3 spans 15 residues. The CDR3 bases are TGTGCCAGCAGCTTGTTTACAGCCTCTGGAAACACCATATATTTT. It encodes CASSLFTASGNTIYF.

The chain links TRBV2 to TRBJ1-2; 9 nucleotides line up with TRBD1. This CDR3 comprises 12 residues. Germline CDR1 and CDR2: SNHLY and FYNNEI. The ends lost 6 bases at V and 5 bases at J; junction bases unmatched: 1. CDR3 loop: CASSGTGYGYTF. As DNA, the CDR3 is TGTGCCAGCAGCGGGACAGGGTATGGCTACACCTTC.

The chain uses TRBV19 and TRBJ1-5; TRBD1 aligns across 8 bases. The CDR3 is 19 residues long. Germline V lookup: CDR1 LNHDA, CDR2 SQIVND (reference sequence). V lost 4 bases and J lost 4; bases outside the gene matches: 18. In DNA form, the CDR3 reads TGTGCCAGTAGTACGCCCCGGACAGGGTTCCGACCCTTAAATCAGCCCCAGCATTTT. Translated, it gives CASSTPRTGFRPLNQPQHF.

This rearrangement joins TRBV5-6 to TRBJ1-2; TRBD1 matches at 7 bases. The V gene's germline CDR1 is SGHDT and CDR2 YYEEEE. The V gene end was trimmed by 1 base and the J gene end by 7 bases; junction bases not matched to a gene: 13. CDR3 length: 16 residues. CDR3 bases: TGTGCCAGCAGCTTGATTGTCCGACAGGGCGACTCTGGCTACACCTTC. It codes for CASSLIVRQGDSGYTF.

The V and J genes are TRBV5-1 and TRBJ2-1; 16 nucleotides line up with TRBD2. CDR3 length: 15 amino acids. V lost 4 bases to trimming and J lost 7 bases; unmatched junction nucleotides: 2. Germline values: CDR1 SGHRS, CDR2 YFSETQ. CDR3 sequence: CASSVGLAGGNEQFF. The CDR3 nucleotides read TGCGCCAGCAGCGTGGGACTAGCGGGGGGGAATGAGCAGTTCTTC.

The CDR3 region has the DNA TGTGCCAGCAGCTTAAATGTTCGGGAGGTCACAGATACGCAGTATTTT. Protein product: CASSLNVREVTDTQYF. The rearrangement joins TRBV7-3 to TRBJ2-3, with 7 bases identical to TRBD2. With V trimmed by 1 base and J by 2 bases, 6 bases remained unmatched. The CDR3 spans 16 residues. From germline, CDR1 is SGHTA and CDR2 FQGTGA.

There are a few counts of this clone. The genes are TRBV18 and TRBJ2-1, with 9 positions matching TRBD2. Trimming cost V 3 bases and J 5 bases; bases outside gene matches: 8. The CDR3 contains 16 residues. The V gene's germline CDR1 is KGHSH and CDR2 LQKENI. The CDR3 region is CASSPSSGASDNEQFF. The CDR3, as DNA: TGTGCCAGCTCACCGTCTAGCGGGGCCAGCGACAATGAGCAGTTCTTC.

The rearrangement joins TRBV6-1 to TRBJ2-7; 10 bases line up with TRBD2. The CDR3 covers 14 residues. Germline V gene lookup returns CDR1 MNHNS and CDR2 SASEGT. Unmatched junction bases numbered 4, after V lost 6 bases and J lost 2 bases. CDR3: CASRTSGPAYEQYF. CDR3 sequence (DNA): TGTGCCAGCAGGACTAGCGGGCCAGCCTACGAGCAGTACTTC.

V is TRBV9 and J is TRBJ2-6; TRBD1 might be the D (6 bases). Trimming left V 4 bases short and J 7 bases short, with 12 bases between. The germline CDR1 and CDR2 sequences are SGDLS and YYNGEE. This CDR3 region has 14 residues. The CDR3 loop is CASSLHREANVLTF. CDR3 DNA sequence: TGTGCCAGCAGCCTGCACAGGGAAGCCAACGTCCTGACTTTC.

The chain has TRBV6-6 and TRBJ2-7; TRBD1 agrees at 11 bases. The V gene end was trimmed by 6 bases and the J gene end by 3 bases; junction bases not matched to a gene: 7. Germline V gives CDR1 MNHNY, CDR2 SVGAGI (reference sequence). This CDR3 comprises 15 residues. The CDR3 sequence: CASRRDRGGYYEQYF. CDR3 DNA sequence: TGTGCCAGCAGGCGGGACAGGGGGGGATACTACGAGCAGTACTTC.

The chain combines TRBV7-3 with TRBJ2-7; possibly TRBD1 for D (5 bases). The CDR3 is made up of 13 amino acids. Germline V gene lookup returns CDR1 SGHTA and CDR2 FQGTGA. Trimming removed 3 bases from V and 2 bases from J, with 8 bases in between. The CDR3 loop reads CASSFGATYEQYF. The CDR3 DNA sequence: TGTGCCAGCAGCTTTGGGGCCACCTACGAGCAGTACTTC.

This clone was counted a single time. The J gene is TRBJ2-1, the V gene TRBV15; 10 bases are a match to TRBD2. The CDR3 is 17 residues long. Trimming at V came to 1 base and at J to 4 bases, leaving 7 bases not matched to a gene. Germline V lookup: CDR1 LNHNV, CDR2 YYDKDF (reference sequence). DNA for the CDR3: TGTGCCACCAGCAGAGGACGGACTAGCGGCAAATACAATGAGCAGTTCTTC. Encoded protein: CATSRGRTSGKYNEQFF.

This chain joins TRBV19 and TRBJ2-2, with TRBD2 identical over 15 bases. Looked up from germline, CDR1 is LNHDA and CDR2 is SQIVND (reference sequence). The CDR3 runs to 17 residues. The V segment lost 4 bases and the J segment 4 bases; nucleotides outside the gene matches: 4. The chain's CDR3 is CASSTGLAGGATGELFF. The CDR3 DNA is TGTGCCAGTAGTACAGGACTAGCGGGGGGGGCCACCGGGGAGCTGTTTTTT.

The chain has TRBV4-3 and TRBJ2-7, with 10 bases fitting TRBD2. CDR3 length: 17 amino acids. V shed 3 bases, J shed 3 bases, and the junction held 11 bases outside the gene matches. The germline gives CDR1 LGHNA, CDR2 YSLEER. CDR3 protein: CASSHAPGLAGDYEQYF. CDR3 nucleotide sequence: TGCGCCAGCAGCCATGCCCCTGGGCTAGCGGGAGACTACGAGCAGTACTTC.